The clone carrying this T cell receptor beta chain was found a few times. This entry is derived from a study of T cell responses to AZD1222 COVID-19 vaccine. Some clones are missing from TCRdb's copy, which holds only in-frame ones; the method was immunoSEQ multiplex PCR. The profile covers about 94,000 clones, with 70% to 90% appearing a single time and about an eighth taken by the ten largest. V lost 7 bases to trimming and J lost 8 bases, with 11 bases between them. The CDR3 contains 12 residues. Germline V gene data show CDR1 as LNHDA and CDR2 as SQIVND (reference sequence). Sequences were derived from peripheral blood, sampled on day 0 of AZD1222 vaccination. The chain is built from TRBV19 and TRBJ1-4; TRBD1 is a possible D gene (6 bases). This sequence was found in an adult in good health. The CDR3 sequence: CASKGGSEKLFF. CDR3 nucleotide sequence: TGTGCCAGTAAAGGGGGAAGCGAAAAACTGTTTTTT.